Listed here are 3 T cell receptor beta chains from one sample, sequenced in a study of cytomegalovirus exposure and HLA in healthy donors. Vbeta (60) and Jbeta (13) primers were used in the PCR. Sequencing used immunoSEQ multiplex PCR; TCRdb keeps in-frame clones, though not all of them. The profile shows around 75,000 clones, approximately 80% of them singletons. Sequencing used PBMCs. These receptors were obtained from a man younger than 35 in good health and CMV-seronegative.

This rearrangement joins TRBV5-1 to TRBJ2-3, with D possibly being TRBD2 (7 bases). The length of the CDR3 is 15 residues. The V end was cut by 7 bases, the J end by 2 bases, with 17 bases between. Germline-derived CDR1 and CDR2 are SGHRS and YFSETQ. CDR3 residues: CASRRWGGDTDTQYF. CDR3 in DNA: TGCGCCAGCCGCCGGTGGGGGGGCGACACAGATACGCAGTATTTT.

The V call is TRBV25-1, the J call TRBJ1-1; D may be TRBD1 (6 bases). The V end was cut by 1 base, the J end by 1 base, with 10 bases between. CDR3 length equals 15 residues. The V gene's germline CDR1 is MGHDK and CDR2 SYGVNS. The CDR3 DNA sequence: TGTGCCAGCAGTGAATTTGTGGGGGCGAACACTGAAGCTTTCTTT. The encoded protein is CASSEFVGANTEAFF.

CDR3 sequence: CASSKQGPGEETQYF. The CDR3 DNA is TGTGCCAGCAGCAAACAGGGGCCCGGGGAGGAGACCCAGTACTTC. The chain employs TRBV9 and TRBJ2-5, with TRBD1 matching 7 bases. J was trimmed by 5 bases and V by 4 bases; bases with no gene match: 11. Germline V gene data show CDR1 as SGDLS and CDR2 as YYNGEE. CDR3 size: 15 residues.